These 27 T cell receptor beta chains share one sample of origin, sequenced in a study of cytotoxic CD8 clonotypes in ibrutinib-treated CLL. The table came from immunoSEQ multiplex PCR; TCRdb's copy has only in-frame clones and leaves some out. The sample includes roughly 190,000 clones, over 60% seen only once; the top ten take roughly 13%. The specimen comprised PBMCs, sampled after 24 months of ibrutinib treatment. These receptors were obtained from a human donor with chronic lymphocytic leukemia.

The chain joins TRBV30 to TRBJ1-3; D unclear. V was shortened by 5 bases and J by 10 bases, with 24 bases between the two germline ends. CDR3 size: 15 residues. Germline lookup yields CDR1 GTSNPN and CDR2 SVGIG (reference sequence). CDR3 sequence reads: CAWGLRLSPGETIYF. CDR3 nucleotide sequence: TGTGCCTGGGGCCTGAGGCTTTCTCCTGGGGAGACCATATATTTT. Full variable domain (outside the CDR3, taken from reference TRBV30 and TRBJ1-3): SQTIHQWPATLVQPVGSPLSLECTVEGTSNPNLYWYRQAAGRGLQLLFYSVGIGQISSEVPQNLSASRPQDRQFILSSKKLLLSDSGFYLCAWGLRLSPGETIYFGEGSWLTVV.

The V gene is TRBV4-3, the J gene TRBJ2-2; 9 bases map to TRBD1. Trimming removed 5 bases from V and 6 bases from J; junction bases left unmatched: 4. The CDR3 totals 14 residues. The germline gives CDR1 LGHNA, CDR2 YSLEER. DNA of the CDR3: TGCGCCAGCAGCAAACGGACAGGGGCCGGGGAGCTGTTTTTT. As protein: CASSKRTGAGELFF.

V and J are TRBV27 and TRBJ1-1, with TRBD1 as a possible D gene (6 bases). Between the trimmed V and J ends, which lost 2 bases and 6 bases, there was a span of 22 bases. Germline V gives CDR1 MNHEY, CDR2 SMNVEV (reference sequence). CDR3 length: 17 amino acids. CDR3 sequence (DNA): TGTGCCAGCAGTTTAGGCGGGGGATGGGGGGGGCAAGCTGAAGCTTTCTTT. Its translation: CASSLGGGWGGQAEAFF.

V is TRBV10-1 and J is TRBJ1-4, with TRBD1 matching over 8 bases. This CDR3 spans 17 amino acids. Looked up from germline, CDR1 is WNHNN and CDR2 is SYGVQD (reference sequence). The ends lost 2 bases at V and 6 bases at J; junction bases unmatched: 11. The CDR3 loop reads CASSEPEETGADEKLFF. Here the CDR3 DNA reads TGCGCCAGCAGTGAGCCAGAAGAGACAGGGGCGGATGAAAAACTGTTTTTT.

The chain has TRBV25-1 and TRBJ2-1; 10 bases are a match to TRBD2. Germline-derived CDR1 and CDR2 are MGHDK and SYGVNS. J was trimmed by 2 bases and V by 3 bases; bases with no gene match: 4. The CDR3 consists of 16 residues. CDR3 bases: TGTGCCAGCAGTGATTTTAGCGGGAGGACCTACAATGAGCAGTTCTTC. The encoded protein is CASSDFSGRTYNEQFF.

V gene TRBV7-6 combines with J gene TRBJ2-5, with 14 bases matching TRBD2. V lost 5 bases, J lost 3 bases, and 2 bases stayed unmatched. This CDR3 is built from 15 residues. Germline V lookup: CDR1 SGHVS, CDR2 FNYEAQ. The CDR3 loop reads CASSPGLAGEETQYF. CDR3 DNA: TGTGCCAGCAGCCCGGGACTAGCGGGGGAAGAGACCCAGTACTTC.

The rearrangement uses TRBV6-5 and TRBJ2-6; D is unresolved. The CDR3 consists of 13 residues. V lost 11 bases to trimming and J lost 0 bases, with 8 bases between them. Germline V gene sequence: CDR1 MNHEY, CDR2 SVGAGI. CDR3 amino acids: CASVGSGANVLTF. The CDR3, as DNA: TGTGCCTCGGTGGGCTCTGGGGCCAACGTCCTGACTTTC.

This clone was seen a single time. The chain links TRBV7-8 to TRBJ2-5; D possibly corresponds to TRBD1 (6 bases). The germline gives CDR1 SGHVS, CDR2 FQNEAQ. Trimming took 5 bases from V and 4 from J, leaving 20 bases between them. CDR3 length equals 16 residues. The CDR3 DNA reads as TGTGCCAGCAGCAAGCCTACAGGGCTCAGCGCAGAGACCCAGTACTTC. Translation: CASSKPTGLSAETQYF.

The chain has TRBV10-3 and TRBJ1-2; 10 bases are shared with TRBD1. The CDR3 consists of 14 residues. Germline assignment: CDR1 ENHRY and CDR2 SYGVKD. V was pared by 4 bases and J by 7 bases, with 6 bases of the junction left unmatched. The CDR3 region is CAISGMGTGVGYTF. The CDR3 bases are TGTGCCATCAGTGGGATGGGGACAGGGGTTGGCTACACCTTC.

This chain links TRBV4-3 with TRBJ2-1; perhaps TRBD2 as D (6 bases). Trimming left V 4 bases short and J 0 bases short, with 13 bases between. Germline V gene lookup returns CDR1 LGHNA and CDR2 YSLEER. CDR3 length: 16 amino acids. CDR3 in DNA: TGCGCCAGCAGCCCCCGGGACTTTTCCTCCTACAATGAGCAGTTCTTC. This sequence encodes CASSPRDFSSYNEQFF.

This chain connects TRBV15 to TRBJ2-1; TRBD1 might be the D (6 bases). The germline CDR1 and CDR2 sequences are LNHNV and YYDKDF (reference sequence). The CDR3 loop spans 14 amino acids. The germline V and J ends were trimmed by 3 bases and 4 bases, with 10 bases remaining between them. The DNA of the CDR3 is TGTGCCACCAGCAGCAGGCAGGGGTACAATGAGCAGTTCTTC. Protein sequence: CATSSRQGYNEQFF. The whole variable domain, filled in from reference TRBV15 and TRBJ2-1, reads DAMVIQNPRYQVTQFGKPVTLSCSQTLNHNVMYWYQQKSSQAPKLLFHYYDKDFNNEADTPDNFQSRRPNTSFCFLDIRSPGLGDTAMYLCATSSRQGYNEQFFGPGTRLTVL.

The chain joins TRBV18 to TRBJ1-4; the D gene is possibly TRBD1 (5 bases). V shed 0 bases and J shed 7 bases, with 12 bases lying between them. The CDR3 is made up of 15 amino acids. Germline V CDR1 and CDR2: KGHSH, LQKENI. CDR3 in DNA: TGTGCCAGCTCACCACCGCTGGGGCTTACTGAAAAACTGTTTTTT. Residues: CASSPPLGLTEKLFF.

V is TRBV27 and J is TRBJ2-7; D call uncertain. Germline CDR1 is MNHEY and CDR2 is SMNVEV (reference sequence). The germline V and J ends were trimmed by 9 bases and 0 bases, with 12 bases remaining between them. The CDR3 consists of 13 residues. The CDR3 bases are TGTGCCAGTTCTCGACGGAACTCCTACGAGCAGTACTTC. Protein: CASSRRNSYEQYF.

This clone showed up just a few times. This chain connects TRBV7-9 to TRBJ1-2; 7 nucleotides line up with TRBD1. The germline gives CDR1 SEHNR, CDR2 FQNEAQ (reference sequence). This CDR3 comprises 15 residues. The V segment lost 6 bases and the J segment 4 bases; nucleotides outside the gene matches: 11. The DNA of the CDR3 is TGTGCCAGCAGGGGATTGGTACAGGGGATCTATGGCTACACCTTC. Translation: CASRGLVQGIYGYTF.

A few counts support this clone. The J gene is TRBJ2-7, the V gene TRBV7-9; D is unclear. The germline CDR1 and CDR2 sequences are SEHNR and FQNEAQ (reference sequence). The CDR3 is 13 residues long. Trimming left V 0 bases short and J 10 bases short, with 13 bases between. CDR3 sequence (DNA): TGTGCCAGCAGCTTAGCGAATCCAGCAACCCAGTACTTC. It codes for CASSLANPATQYF.

The chain combines TRBV6-1 with TRBJ2-2, with TRBD1 matching over 7 bases. Trimming at V came to 10 bases and at J to 3 bases, leaving 8 bases not matched to a gene. The CDR3 covers 14 residues. Germline CDR1 and CDR2: MNHNS and SASEGT. The CDR3 spells CATSRDRDTGELFF. As DNA, the CDR3 is TGTGCCACCTCCCGAGACAGGGACACCGGGGAGCTGTTTTTT.

The chain employs TRBV5-1 and TRBJ2-3; D is undetermined. The CDR3 is made up of 14 amino acids. Per the germline V gene, CDR1 is SGHRS and CDR2 is YFSETQ. V gave up 0 bases and J gave up 3 bases, with 8 bases separating them. The CDR3 spells CASSLVGETDTQYF. The CDR3 bases are TGCGCCAGCAGCTTGGTCGGAGAAACAGATACGCAGTATTTT.

The chain uses TRBV6-1 and TRBJ2-7, with D perhaps TRBD1 (6 bases). The germline V gene encodes CDR1 MNHNS and CDR2 SASEGT. The CDR3 is 17 amino acids. V lost 1 base to trimming and J lost 4 bases, with 20 bases between them. As DNA, the CDR3 is TGTGCCAGCAGTGAAGAGCCGTTCCGAGGGGGTCCATACGAGCAGTACTTC. Encoded protein: CASSEEPFRGGPYEQYF.

This clone was observed a few times. The genes are TRBV7-2 and TRBJ1-5; no definite D call. Trimming took off 5 bases at V and 0 bases at J, with 14 bases between the two ends. Germline CDR1 is SGHTA and CDR2 is FQGNSA. This CDR3 contains 16 residues. The DNA of the CDR3 is TGTGCCAGCAGCCCTCCAGGAGGATATAGCAATCAGCCCCAGCATTTT. Its translation: CASSPPGGYSNQPQHF.

The chain links TRBV9 to TRBJ2-3; 10 bases map to TRBD2. V shed 3 bases, J shed 4 bases, and the junction held 8 bases outside the gene matches. This CDR3 region has 16 residues. Germline CDR1 and CDR2: SGDLS and YYNGEE. CDR3 sequence reads: CASSARAGGLSDTQYF. The CDR3 bases are TGTGCCAGCAGCGCCAGAGCGGGAGGGCTCTCAGATACGCAGTATTTT.

The J gene is TRBJ1-5, the V gene TRBV19; tentatively, D is TRBD1 (5 bases). CDR3 length: 16 amino acids. With 1 base removed from V and 1 base from J, the gap between germline ends came to 11 bases. Per germline, CDR1 LNHDA and CDR2 SQIVND (reference sequence). In DNA, the CDR3 is TGTGCCAGTAGTATAGCCTTCGGACAAAGCAATCAGCCCCAGCATTTT. Translated, it gives CASSIAFGQSNQPQHF. Based on the CDR3 plus reference TRBV19 and TRBJ1-5, the full variable domain is DGGITQSPKYLFRKEGQNVTLSCEQNLNHDAMYWYRQDPGQGLRLIYYSQIVNDFQKGDIAEGYSVSREKKESFPLTVTSAQKNPTAFYLCASSIAFGQSNQPQHFGDGTRLSIL.

The V gene is TRBV25-1, the J gene TRBJ1-2, with D maybe TRBD1 (5 bases). The CDR3 is 13 amino acids. Germline CDR1 reads MGHDK; CDR2 reads SYGVNS. CDR3 region: CATAQGTDYGYTF. CDR3 DNA: TGTGCTACGGCTCAAGGGACTGACTATGGCTACACCTTC.

A few counts support this clone. This chain uses TRBV18 with TRBJ2-7; D may be TRBD2 (6 bases). The CDR3 runs to 14 residues. The V gene's germline CDR1 is KGHSH and CDR2 LQKENI. V dropped 2 bases and J dropped 7 bases, with 15 bases sitting between them. CDR3 in amino acids: CASSPSRGYHEQYF. CDR3 bases: TGTGCCAGCTCACCAAGCCGGGGGTATCATGAGCAGTACTTC. Full variable domain (remainder filled in from reference TRBV18 and TRBJ2-7): NAGVMQNPRHLVRRRGQEARLRCSPMKGHSHVYWYRQLPEEGLKFMVYLQKENIIDESGMPKERFSAEFPKEGPSILRIQQVVRGDSAAYFCASSPSRGYHEQYFGPGTRLTVT.

The table lists this clone with a few counts. The V gene is TRBV27, the J gene TRBJ2-7; TRBD1 might be the D (6 bases). Looked up from germline, CDR1 is MNHEY and CDR2 is SMNVEV (reference sequence). This CDR3 spans 16 amino acids. With 2 bases removed from V and 7 bases from J, the gap between germline ends came to 21 bases. The CDR3 DNA sequence: TGTGCCAGCAGTTTAGGTGCAGGGGCCACCTCGAGGGAGCAGTACTTC. Translating gives CASSLGAGATSREQYF.

V usage is TRBV6-9 and J usage is TRBJ2-7, with D uncertain. Trimming cost V 4 bases and J 2 bases, with 15 bases left between them. The germline gives CDR1 MNHGY, CDR2 SVAAGI. The CDR3 runs to 15 residues. CDR3 sequence reads: CASSCLQRYTYEQYF. DNA of the CDR3: TGTGCCAGCAGTTGTCTCCAGAGGTATACCTACGAGCAGTACTTC.

This rearrangement joins TRBV27 to TRBJ2-5; TRBD2 matches at 10 bases. This CDR3 is built from 14 residues. With 5 bases clipped from V and 4 bases from J, the junction kept 4 bases outside the gene matches. Germline lookup yields CDR1 MNHEY and CDR2 SMNVEV (reference sequence). CDR3 region: CASSLAGEGETQYF. The CDR3 DNA reads as TGTGCCAGCAGTCTAGCGGGAGAGGGAGAGACCCAGTACTTC.

This clone was seen a handful of times. The rearrangement uses TRBV10-2 and TRBJ2-1; the D call may be TRBD1 or TRBD2 (6 bases each). There are 15 residues in the CDR3. The V and J ends lost 5 bases and 3 bases respectively, with 14 bases between them. The V gene's germline CDR1 is WSHSY and CDR2 SAAADI. The CDR3 reads CASSRGGLIYNEQFF. The CDR3, as DNA: TGCGCCAGCAGTCGAGGGGGACTTATCTACAATGAGCAGTTCTTC.